A single sample is the source of the 21 T cell receptor beta chains below, sequenced in a study of T cell responses to AZD1222 COVID-19 vaccine. Here immunoSEQ multiplex PCR was the method, and the copy in TCRdb shows in-frame clones only, minus some. The table has over 100,000 clones, 92% seen once. Material: peripheral blood, obtained on day 0 of AZD1222 vaccination. Every receptor here comes from an adult in good health.

This CDR3 reads CASSQDQAGLAGGRLEQYF. The DNA for the CDR3 is TGTGCCAGCAGCCAAGATCAAGCTGGACTAGCGGGGGGGCGGCTCGAGCAGTACTTC. The chain has TRBV3-1 (or the pseudogene TRBV3-2) and TRBJ2-7; TRBD2 aligns across 15 bases. This CDR3 spans 19 amino acids. Trimming took 0 bases from V and 6 from J; bases not matched to a gene: 12. CDR1 LGHDT and CDR2 YNNKEL come from the germline V gene (reference sequence).

This chain joins TRBV5-1 and TRBJ2-1; 7 nucleotides align to TRBD2. This CDR3 is built from 14 residues. With 2 bases clipped from V and 6 bases from J, the junction kept 5 bases outside the gene matches. Germline V gene lookup returns CDR1 SGHRS and CDR2 YFSETQ. CDR3 DNA: TGCGCCAGCAGCTTTGGACTAGAGGGCAATGAGCAGTTCTTC. Its translation is CASSFGLEGNEQFF.

This rearrangement joins TRBV7-9 to TRBJ2-7; tentative D call: TRBD2 (5 bases). The CDR3 has 13 amino acids. CDR1 SEHNR and CDR2 FQNEAQ come from the germline V gene (reference sequence). V dropped 0 bases and J dropped 5 bases, with 8 bases sitting between them. CDR3: CASSLAGSDEQYV. CDR3 sequence (DNA): TGTGCCAGCAGCTTAGCAGGGAGCGACGAGCAGTACGTC.

This rearrangement joins TRBV28 to TRBJ2-7; D is unclear. The length of the CDR3 is 13 residues. V was pared by 8 bases and J by 2 bases, with 13 bases between. The germline V gene has CDR1 MDHEN and CDR2 SYDVKM. The CDR3 spells CASFSPDPYEQYF. The CDR3 DNA is TGTGCCAGCTTTTCCCCGGATCCCTACGAGCAGTACTTC.

This chain uses TRBV19 with TRBJ2-1, with TRBD2 identical over 8 bases. V trimming: 4 bases; J trimming: 0 bases; junction bases outside the gene matches: 11. CDR1 is LNHDA, CDR2 SQIVND, per germline (reference sequence). The CDR3 loop spans 18 amino acids. The CDR3 region has the DNA TGTGCCAGTAGTAAAGGAAGATACGGGGGGGGCTCCTACAATGAGCAGTTCTTC. This encodes CASSKGRYGGGSYNEQFF.

The chain uses TRBV28 and TRBJ2-3; 11 bases line up with TRBD1. This CDR3 region has 18 residues. Unmatched junction bases numbered 14, after V lost 6 bases and J lost 3 bases. Germline V lookup: CDR1 MDHEN, CDR2 SYDVKM. CDR3 protein: CASSSGVYGQGATDTQYF. The CDR3 DNA sequence: TGTGCCAGCAGCTCCGGAGTATACGGACAGGGGGCAACAGATACGCAGTATTTT.

The gene calls are TRBV3-1 (or the pseudogene TRBV3-2) and TRBJ2-3; 8 bases are shared with TRBD1. Germline lookup yields CDR1 LGHDT and CDR2 YNNKEL (reference sequence). V lost 3 bases and J lost 3; bases outside the gene matches: 2. The CDR3 has 14 amino acids. The CDR3 DNA reads as TGTGCCAGCAGCCAGACAGGGGAAACAGATACGCAGTATTTT. Translated: CASSQTGETDTQYF.

V usage is TRBV11-2 and J usage is TRBJ1-6; D perhaps matches TRBD1 (6 bases). CDR3 length: 16 amino acids. With 7 bases removed from V and 3 bases from J, the gap between germline ends came to 16 bases. In germline, CDR1 is SGHAT, CDR2 FQNNGV. In DNA form, the CDR3 reads TGTGCCAGCATCCCGGACAGCCGTATCTATAATTCACCCCTCCACTTT. This gives the protein CASIPDSRIYNSPLHF.

This chain uses TRBV6-2 or TRBV6-3 with TRBJ2-7; weak D call: TRBD1 (6 bases). V shed 5 bases and J shed 9 bases, with 17 bases lying between them. This CDR3 is built from 13 residues. Germline lookup yields CDR1 MNHEY and CDR2 SVGEGT. In DNA form, the CDR3 reads TGTGCCAGCAGTCCCACAGGGATACCGTCGCAGTACGTC. It specifies CASSPTGIPSQYV.

This rearrangement joins TRBV12-5 to TRBJ1-5; D perhaps matches TRBD1 (6 bases). Germline V gives CDR1 LGHNT, CDR2 FRNRAP. The CDR3 length is 14 residues. V lost 7 bases to trimming and J lost 3 bases, with 13 bases between them. CDR3 in amino acids: CASAPGVTNQPQHF. For the CDR3, the DNA is TGTGCTAGTGCCCCAGGGGTCACCAATCAGCCCCAGCATTTT.

The genes are TRBV12-3 or TRBV12-4 and TRBJ1-2; D gene ambiguous. The CDR3 has 13 amino acids. V was shortened by 1 base and J by 4 bases, with 7 bases between the two germline ends. CDR3 sequence: CASSLGLSYGYTF. CDR3 nucleotide sequence: TGTGCCAGCAGTTTAGGTCTATCCTATGGCTACACCTTC.

The CDR3 here is CASSQSWVGIYTEAFF. For the CDR3, the DNA is TGTGCCAGCAGCCAATCTTGGGTGGGGATCTACACTGAAGCTTTCTTT. The chain couples TRBV3-1 (or the pseudogene TRBV3-2) to TRBJ1-1; D unclear. Germline V gene sequence: CDR1 LGHDT, CDR2 YNNKEL (reference sequence). The V gene lost 2 bases and the J gene lost 3 bases, with 16 bases spanning the gap. The CDR3 consists of 16 residues.

The rearrangement links TRBV5-8 to TRBJ2-5, with TRBD1 identical over 8 bases. Germline V gene lookup returns CDR1 SGHTS and CDR2 YDEGEE. The junction had 7 bases not matched to a gene; V was cut back by 4 bases and J by 5 bases. This CDR3 has 14 amino acids. The CDR3 sequence: CASSKRTGRETQYF. CDR3 DNA sequence: TGTGCCAGCAGCAAACGGACAGGGAGGGAGACCCAGTACTTC. The full variable domain, its missing parts supplied by reference TRBV5-8 and TRBJ2-5, is EAGVTQSPTHLIKTRGQQATLRCSPISGHTSVYWYQQALGLGLQFLLWYDEGEERNRGNFPPRFSGRQFPNYSSELNVNALELEDSALYLCASSKRTGRETQYFGPGTRLLVL.

In its sample, this clone was seen once. Other DNA sequences of this sample code for an identical CDR3. The chain combines TRBV25-1 with TRBJ1-5; unclear D gene. CDR1 is MGHDK, CDR2 SYGVNS, per germline. V lost 5 bases, J lost 2 bases, and 4 bases lay in between. This CDR3 contains 12 residues. For the CDR3, the DNA is TGTGCCAGCAGTTGGGGCAATCAGCCCCAGCATTTT. Translating it yields CASSWGNQPQHF.

The chain employs TRBV18 and TRBJ1-2, with unresolved D. V lost 3 bases, J lost 8 bases, and 13 bases lay in between. Germline assignment: CDR1 KGHSH and CDR2 LQKENI. The CDR3 runs to 13 residues. CDR3 in DNA: TGTGCCAGCTCACCTTCGACCACGCCCGGCTACACCTTC. This sequence encodes CASSPSTTPGYTF.

This rearrangement joins TRBV7-9 to TRBJ1-2; no firm D call. The germline V gene has CDR1 SEHNR and CDR2 FQNEAQ (reference sequence). Between the trimmed V and J ends, which lost 1 base and 12 bases, there was a span of 3 bases. The CDR3 totals 9 residues. The CDR3 is CASSLGDTF. Written as DNA, the CDR3 is TGTGCCAGCAGCTTAGGGGACACCTTC.

V usage is TRBV27 and J usage is TRBJ2-1, with 15 bases aligning to TRBD2. V was pared by 2 bases and J by 12 bases, with 11 bases of the junction left unmatched. This CDR3 region has 17 residues. CDR1 MNHEY and CDR2 SMNVEV come from the germline V gene (reference sequence). The CDR3, as DNA: TGTGCCAGCAGTTTACCAGGGACTAGCGGGGGGTTCACGGTGCAGTTCTTC. Protein: CASSLPGTSGGFTVQFF.

V is TRBV5-1 and J is TRBJ2-5; 10 bases map to TRBD1. V trimming: 4 bases; J trimming: 5 bases; junction bases outside the gene matches: 2. Germline V CDR1 and CDR2: SGHRS, YFSETQ. The CDR3 loop spans 13 amino acids. The CDR3 bases are TGCGCCAGCAGCACGGACAGGGGGGAGACCCAGTACTTC. This codes for CASSTDRGETQYF.

This chain connects TRBV7-3 to TRBJ2-2, with 8 positions matching TRBD2. Germline CDR1 is SGHTA and CDR2 is FQGTGA. J lost 4 bases, V lost 4 bases, and 5 bases had no gene match. This CDR3 has 15 residues. Written as DNA, the CDR3 is TGTGCCAGCAGCTCTCCGGGGGGGCTCACCGGGGAGCTGTTTTTT. Amino acids: CASSSPGGLTGELFF.

The genes are TRBV19 and TRBJ1-2, with D possibly TRBD1 on 5 matching bases. This CDR3 has 14 amino acids. Trimming took off 4 bases at V and 2 bases at J, with 11 bases between the two ends. Germline V lookup: CDR1 LNHDA, CDR2 SQIVND (reference sequence). CDR3 sequence (DNA): TGTGCCAGTAGTAGGGACGGTTGGAACTATGGCTACACCTTC. This encodes CASSRDGWNYGYTF.

This clone was recorded once. This chain links TRBV4-2 with TRBJ2-3; D is perhaps TRBD1 or TRBD2 (5 bases each). This CDR3 region has 16 residues. Germline-derived CDR1 and CDR2 are LGHNA and YNFKEQ. The germline V and J ends were trimmed by 0 bases and 3 bases, with 13 bases remaining between them. CDR3 protein: CASSQDVGEGTDTQYF. The CDR3 DNA reads TGTGCCAGCAGCCAAGATGTGGGGGAAGGGACAGATACGCAGTATTTT.